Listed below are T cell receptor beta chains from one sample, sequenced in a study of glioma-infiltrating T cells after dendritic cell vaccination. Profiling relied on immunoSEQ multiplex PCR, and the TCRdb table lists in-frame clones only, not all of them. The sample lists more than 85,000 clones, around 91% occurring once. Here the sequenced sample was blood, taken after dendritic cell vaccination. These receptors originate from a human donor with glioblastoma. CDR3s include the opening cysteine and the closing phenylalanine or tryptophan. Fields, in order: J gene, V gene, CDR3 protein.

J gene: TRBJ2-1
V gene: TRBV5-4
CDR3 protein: CASSAGTGAHNEQFF

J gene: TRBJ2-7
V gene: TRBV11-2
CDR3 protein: CASATIGQWYEQYF

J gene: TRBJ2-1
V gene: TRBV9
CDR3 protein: CASSVGLAGGNEQFF

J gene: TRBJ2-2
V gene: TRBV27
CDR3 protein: CASCPIQDTGELFF

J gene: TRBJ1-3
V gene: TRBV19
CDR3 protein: CASRAGGSSGNTIYF

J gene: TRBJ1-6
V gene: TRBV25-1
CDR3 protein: CASSRGSYNSPLHF

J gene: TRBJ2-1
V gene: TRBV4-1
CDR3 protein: CASSQPTSDSYNEQFF

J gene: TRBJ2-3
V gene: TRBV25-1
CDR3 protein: CATKEGVTQYF

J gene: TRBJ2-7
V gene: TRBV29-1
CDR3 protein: CSVAPLSRYEQYF

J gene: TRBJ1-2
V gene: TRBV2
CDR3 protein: CASSEGANYGYTF

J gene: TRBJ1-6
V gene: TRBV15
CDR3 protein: CATSRGTWSPLHF

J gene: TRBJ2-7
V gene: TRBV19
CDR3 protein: CASSIVAAGGHEQYF

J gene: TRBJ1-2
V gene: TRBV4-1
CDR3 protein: CASSQVGQGLNYGYTF

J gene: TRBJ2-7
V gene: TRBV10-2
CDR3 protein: CASSESPLGTGDSYEQYF

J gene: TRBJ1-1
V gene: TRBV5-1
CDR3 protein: CASSSDTQMNTEAFF

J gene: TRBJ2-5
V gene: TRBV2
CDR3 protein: CASSGGHGETQYF

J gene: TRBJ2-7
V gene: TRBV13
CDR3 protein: CASSRGHLPYEQYF

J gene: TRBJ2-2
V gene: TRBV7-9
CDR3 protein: CASSLVGSTGELFF

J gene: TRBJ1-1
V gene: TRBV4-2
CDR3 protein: CASSQGQGGNTEAFF

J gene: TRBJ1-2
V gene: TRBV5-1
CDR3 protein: CASSLEQTYGYTF

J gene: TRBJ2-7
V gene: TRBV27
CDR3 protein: CASRRGTGSYEQYF

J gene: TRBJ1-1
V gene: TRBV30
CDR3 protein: CAWGGQGAVVAFF

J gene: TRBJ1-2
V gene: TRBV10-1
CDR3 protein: CASRWAGAGYTF

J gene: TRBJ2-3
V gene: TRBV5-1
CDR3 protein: CASSFPGGGTDTQYF

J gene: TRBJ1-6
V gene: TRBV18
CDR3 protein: CASSPGLVNSPLHF

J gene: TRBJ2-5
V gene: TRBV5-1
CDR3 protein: CASSLASGGEETQYF

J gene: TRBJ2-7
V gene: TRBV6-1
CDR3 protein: CASSDALGTLSYEQYF

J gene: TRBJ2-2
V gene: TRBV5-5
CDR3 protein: CASSHPGQLFF

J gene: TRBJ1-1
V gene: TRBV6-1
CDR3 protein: CASGTANTEAFF

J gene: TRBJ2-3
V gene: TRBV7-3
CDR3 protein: CASSHPVRTDTQYF

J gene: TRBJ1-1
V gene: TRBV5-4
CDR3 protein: CASTKGATEAFF

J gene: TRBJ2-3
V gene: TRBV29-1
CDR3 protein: CSVVVPSGVDTQYF

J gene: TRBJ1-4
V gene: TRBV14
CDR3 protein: CASSQEHLGLGGTNEKLFF

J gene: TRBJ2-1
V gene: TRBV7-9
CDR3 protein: CASSLSSGGVNEQFF

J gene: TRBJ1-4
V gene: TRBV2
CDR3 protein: CASRSRQERRAEKLFF

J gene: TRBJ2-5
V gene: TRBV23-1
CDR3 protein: CASSHESCRSTQETQYF

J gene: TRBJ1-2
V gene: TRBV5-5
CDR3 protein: CASSQGRAAKEYGYTF

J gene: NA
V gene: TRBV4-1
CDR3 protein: CASSQTRDIMPILYEQYF

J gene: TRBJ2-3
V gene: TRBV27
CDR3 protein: CASSFGGADTQYF

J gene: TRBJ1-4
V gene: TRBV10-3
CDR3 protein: CAISIGTGTSEKLFF

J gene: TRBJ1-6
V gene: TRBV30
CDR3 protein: CAWRGGLSPLHF

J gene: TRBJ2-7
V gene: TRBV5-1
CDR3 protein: CASRADRISEQYF

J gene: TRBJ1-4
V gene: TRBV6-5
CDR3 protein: CASSRTATNEKLFF

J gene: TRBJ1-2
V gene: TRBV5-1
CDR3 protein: CASSLGRYTNYGYTF

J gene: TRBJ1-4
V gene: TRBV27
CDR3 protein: CASSWDRGLEKLFF

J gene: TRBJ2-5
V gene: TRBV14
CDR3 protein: CASSRDSRPVETQYF

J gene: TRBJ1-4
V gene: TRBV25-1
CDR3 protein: CASSDPQGLNEKLFF

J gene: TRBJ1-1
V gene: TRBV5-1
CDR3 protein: CASSIIPTGGEAFF

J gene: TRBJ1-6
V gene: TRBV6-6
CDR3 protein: CASRSDRDSPLHF

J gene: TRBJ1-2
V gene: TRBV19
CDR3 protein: CASRAGTATYYGYTF

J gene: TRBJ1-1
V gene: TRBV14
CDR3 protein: CASSQGLDTEAFF

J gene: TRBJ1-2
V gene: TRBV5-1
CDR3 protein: CASSLESLENSYGYTF

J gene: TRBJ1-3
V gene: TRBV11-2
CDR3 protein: CASIKGGSGNTIYF

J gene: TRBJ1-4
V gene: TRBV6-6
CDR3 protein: CASNPQGTNEKLFF

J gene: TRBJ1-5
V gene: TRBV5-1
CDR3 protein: CASSWTGPDQPQHF

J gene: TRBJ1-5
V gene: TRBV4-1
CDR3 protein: CASSQDASALNQPQHF

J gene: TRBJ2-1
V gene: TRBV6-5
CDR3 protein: CASSSNQGTQFF